This TCR beta chain was documented in a study of OX40 agonist ivuxolimab in advanced cancers. Individuals having autoimmune disease history or systemic immunosuppression were not enrolled. Clones were sequenced by immunoSEQ multiplex PCR, and TCRdb holds only the in-frame ones, with some missing. The sample comprises tens of thousands of clones, 75% to 90% of which are singletons, and roughly 4.8% rests with the top ten. The CDR3 has 15 residues. Trimming took off 0 bases at V and 4 bases at J, with 13 bases between the two ends. Germline assignment: CDR1 SGHRS and CDR2 YFSETQ. The source of this sequence is an adult with an advanced solid tumor such as melanoma, head and neck, liver or kidney cancer. The starting material was CD4+ or CD8+ T cells sorted from blood, obtained in a trial of the OX40 agonist ivuxolimab. V is TRBV5-1 and J is TRBJ1-1, with a tentative D call TRBD1 (5 bases). DNA of the CDR3: TGCGCCAGCAGCTTGGAATCGTCGGGGGTCACTGAAGCTTTCTTT. It yields the protein CASSLESSGVTEAFF. Together with reference TRBV5-1 and TRBJ1-1, the CDR3 gives the full variable domain: KAGVTQTPRYLIKTRGQQVTLSCSPISGHRSVSWYQQTPGQGLQFLFEYFSETQRNKGNFPGRFSGRQFSNSRSEMNVSTLELGDSALYLCASSLESSGVTEAFFGQGTRLTVV.